The clone carrying this T cell receptor (beta chain) was counted ten times or more. The antigen is unknown. These data originate in a study of T-cell reconstitution after alpha-beta-depleted transplantation in children. Unique molecular identifiers were incorporated when the TCRbeta library was constructed. TCRdb reprocessed the PCR reads via MiXCR and lists one record per CDR3 protein. The table has fewer than 700,000 distinct CDR3 sequences, 23% seen once. Overall study results and limits: There were some patients whose high TCRbeta diversity at day 60 came from surviving recipient T cells and thymic progenitors. The origin of alpha-beta T cells about two months after transplant was reportedly several hundred expanded graft clones.

The CDR3 covers 15 residues. The germline V gene has CDR1 SGHTA and CDR2 FQGNSA. The V gene lost 2 bases and the J gene lost 5 bases, with 10 bases spanning the gap. Sequenced here: PBMCs, mostly from graft donor cells, sampled 360 days after TCRalphabeta/CD19-depleted stem cell transplant. This chain connects TRBV7-2 to TRBJ1-6; the D gene is possibly TRBD1 (5 bases). The TCR was taken from a boy younger than two who had a stem cell transplant for acute myeloid leukemia, so the T cells may come from the graft donor. CDR3 amino acids: CASSLTTANNSPLHF. The CDR3 DNA sequence: TGTGCCAGCAGCTTAACGACAGCAAATAATTCACCCCTCCACTTT.